The 23 T cell receptor beta chains given below trace back to one sample, sequenced in a study of HIV-infected patients and healthy controls. The repertoire came from unfractionated whole blood and reflected all unsorted peripheral T cells. cDNA was made from 500 ng RNA using alpha and beta constant primers. Alpha and beta chain libraries were made separately by chain-specific third strand synthesis with multiplexing indices. TCRdb redid the calling of the 5' RACE reads with MiXCR, one entry per CDR3 protein. The repertoire consists of some 17,000 distinct CDR3 sequences, with 9.4% occurring once and the leading ten covering 5.1%. The sequencing input was blood. The receptors here all came from an adult in good health.

This clonotype was seen many times. The chain recombines TRBV19 with TRBJ1-5; no clear D gene. Trimming left V 3 bases short and J 7 bases short, with 10 bases between. The CDR3 has 13 amino acids. Germline V gives CDR1 LNHDA, CDR2 SQIVND (reference sequence). CDR3 amino acids: CASSILEGQPQHF. CDR3 DNA: TGTGCCAGTAGTATTCTCGAGGGCCAGCCCCAGCATTTT.

This clonotype was detected many times. This chain links TRBV30 with TRBJ2-4, with unresolved D. This CDR3 has 12 residues. Germline lookup yields CDR1 GTSNPN and CDR2 SVGIG (reference sequence). Deletions cut 4 bases from V and 0 bases from J, with 4 bases between. The CDR3 protein is CAWTVAKNIQYF. The CDR3 bases are TGTGCCTGGACGGTAGCCAAAAACATTCAGTACTTC.

The rearrangement joins TRBV29-1 to TRBJ2-3, with TRBD2 as a possible D gene (5 bases). Trimming left V 4 bases short and J 0 bases short, with 11 bases between. Germline CDR1 reads SQVTM; CDR2 reads ANQGSEA. The CDR3 runs to 14 residues. The CDR3 region has the DNA TGCAGCGTTGTAGGGAGTGCTAGCACAGATACGCAGTATTTT. It is translated as CSVVGSASTDTQYF.

This clonotype came up many times. This chain joins TRBV10-3 and TRBJ2-7, with 14 bases aligning to TRBD2. Germline trimming cut 8 bases from V and 7 bases from J; bases unmatched to any gene: 4. The CDR3 has 13 residues. CDR1 is ENHRY, CDR2 SYGVKD, per germline. CDR3 in amino acids: CAIGTSGRGEQYV. In nucleotides, the CDR3 is TGTGCCATCGGGACTAGCGGGAGAGGAGAGCAGTACGTC.

This clonotype is medium-sized in the sample. The gene calls are TRBV6-5 and TRBJ2-5, with D hard to call. The CDR3 is made up of 14 amino acids. The germline CDR1 and CDR2 sequences are MNHEY and SVGAGI. V gave up 4 bases and J gave up 7 bases, with 16 bases separating them. The CDR3 region is CASSSPKGSGTQYF. The CDR3 DNA sequence: TGTGCCAGCAGTTCCCCAAAGGGTTCGGGGACCCAGTACTTC.

The sample holds many counts of this clonotype. The V and J genes are TRBV10-2 and TRBJ1-2; 9 bases align to TRBD1. The CDR3 has 14 residues. The junction had 9 bases not matched to a gene; V was cut back by 6 bases and J by 7 bases. CDR1 WSHSY and CDR2 SAAADI come from the germline V gene. CDR3 residues: CASRPGQGTGGYTF. The CDR3 nucleotides read TGCGCCAGCAGACCGGGACAGGGAACAGGTGGCTACACCTTC.

The chain joins TRBV11-3 to TRBJ2-7, with 7 bases lining up with TRBD1. Per the germline V gene, CDR1 is SGHNT and CDR2 is YENEEA. CDR3 length: 17 amino acids. V gave up 5 bases and J gave up 2 bases; unmatched junction bases: 15. CDR3 protein: CASSARTGSTFTYEQYV. CDR3 DNA sequence: TGTGCCAGCAGCGCCCGGACAGGTTCGACTTTCACCTACGAGCAGTACGTC.

Many counts were recorded for this clonotype. This chain uses TRBV6-5 with TRBJ1-1; 11 bases agree with TRBD1. The CDR3 totals 14 residues. Losses at the gene ends were 6 bases for V and 5 bases for J; bases not matched to a gene: 5. Germline V gives CDR1 MNHEY, CDR2 SVGAGI. The CDR3 coding sequence is TGTGCCAGCAGGGAGGGACAGGGGGTGACTGAAGCTTTCTTT. This translates into CASREGQGVTEAFF.

This clonotype came up a few times. The V and J genes are TRBV19 and TRBJ2-1; TRBD2 matches 12 bases. V lost 2 bases, J lost 8 bases, and 4 bases stayed unmatched. There are 15 residues in the CDR3. Germline values: CDR1 LNHDA, CDR2 SQIVND (reference sequence). The CDR3 is CASSILAGGSDEQFF. As DNA, the CDR3 is TGTGCCAGTAGTATACTAGCGGGAGGGTCTGATGAGCAGTTCTTC.

In its sample, this clonotype was seen many times. The V gene is TRBV6-1, the J gene TRBJ2-5, with D possibly TRBD1 on 6 matching bases. The germline V gene encodes CDR1 MNHNS and CDR2 SASEGT. The CDR3 is 14 residues long. Trimming took 8 bases from V and 2 from J, leaving 15 bases between them. The CDR3 DNA reads TGTGCCAGCGCGGCAGGGGACCTACAAGAGACCCAGTACTTC. Amino acids: CASAAGDLQETQYF.

The rearrangement joins TRBV27 to TRBJ2-3; 9 nucleotides line up with TRBD2. V lost 6 bases and J lost 7; bases outside the gene matches: 20. Germline assignment: CDR1 MNHEY and CDR2 SMNVEV (reference sequence). The CDR3 runs 18 residues. The CDR3 region has the DNA TGTGCCAGCAGACTCTTTCCTGCTAGGGCGGGAGGGATTCATACGCAGTATTTT. It yields the protein CASRLFPARAGGIHTQYF.

In its sample, this clonotype was seen many times. The rearrangement uses TRBV20-1 and TRBJ2-3; 10 bases line up with TRBD1. The CDR3 extends over 15 amino acids. V gave up 1 base and J gave up 2 bases; unmatched junction bases: 3. Germline V CDR1 and CDR2: DFQATT, SNEGSKA (reference sequence). The CDR3 loop reads CSARGDRGSTDTQYF. The CDR3 DNA reads TGCAGTGCTAGAGGGGACAGGGGATCCACAGATACGCAGTATTTT.

At least ten counts were recorded for this clonotype. The chain joins TRBV4-3 to TRBJ2-7; no clear D gene. V was pared by 0 bases and J by 6 bases, with 9 bases between. CDR1 is LGHNA, CDR2 YSLEER, per germline. CDR3 length equals 13 residues. CDR3 sequence reads: CASSQDWVSEQYF. CDR3 in DNA: TGCGCCAGCAGCCAAGACTGGGTGTCCGAGCAGTACTTC.

The V call is TRBV28, the J call TRBJ1-5; weak D call: TRBD1 (5 bases). The CDR3 spans 14 residues. V was cut by 5 bases and J by 6 bases, with 14 bases left in between. Germline V gene data show CDR1 as MDHEN and CDR2 as SYDVKM. The CDR3 region is CASSPATGVQPQHF. The CDR3 DNA sequence: TGTGCCAGCAGTCCCGCTACAGGAGTTCAGCCCCAGCATTTT. Drawing the rest from reference TRBV28 and TRBJ1-5, the complete variable domain is DVKVTQSSRYLVKRTGEKVFLECVQDMDHENMFWYRQDPGLGLRLIYFSYDVKMKEKGDIPEGYSVSREKKERFSLILESASTNQTSMYLCASSPATGVQPQHFGDGTRLSIL.

This clonotype has ten or more counts. V usage is TRBV10-1 and J usage is TRBJ1-1, with TRBD1 matching 7 bases. J lost 4 bases, V lost 0 bases, and 2 bases had no gene match. Germline CDR1 reads WNHNN; CDR2 reads SYGVQD (reference sequence). The CDR3 runs to 14 residues. This CDR3 reads CASSESGGITEAFF. CDR3 sequence (DNA): TGCGCCAGCAGTGAGTCAGGGGGCATCACTGAAGCTTTCTTT.

Sample share makes this clonotype medium-sized. This chain uses TRBV29-1 with TRBJ2-2, with TRBD2 matching over 9 bases. There are 13 residues in the CDR3. V was pared by 6 bases and J by 5 bases, with 4 bases of the junction left unmatched. The germline gives CDR1 SQVTM, CDR2 ANQGSEA. The CDR3 DNA reads as TGCAGCGTGGGGACTAGCAGAACCGGGGAGCTGTTTTTT. It specifies CSVGTSRTGELFF.

This clonotype was seen ten or more times. The gene calls are TRBV6-5 and TRBJ1-1, with a tentative D call TRBD1 (6 bases). The germline gives CDR1 MNHEY, CDR2 SVGAGI. The CDR3 is made up of 12 amino acids. The V end was cut by 6 bases, the J end by 8 bases, with 13 bases between. The CDR3 coding sequence is TGTGCCAGCAGCTCAGGGGTTACCGAAGCTTTCTTT. Residues: CASSSGVTEAFF.

This clonotype showed up many times. The chain uses TRBV6-2 or TRBV6-3 and TRBJ1-2; 7 nucleotides match TRBD1. The CDR3 contains 15 residues. CDR1 MNHEY and CDR2 SVGEGT come from the germline V gene. V lost 6 bases to trimming and J lost 0 bases; unmatched junction nucleotides: 7. The CDR3 nucleotides read TGTGCCAGCAGAATCGCCGGGACAGCTAACTATGGCTACACCTTC. Translation gives CASRIAGTANYGYTF.

Sample share makes this clonotype medium-sized (0.01 to 0.1%). The rearrangement uses TRBV28 and TRBJ2-3; D unresolved. Germline values: CDR1 MDHEN, CDR2 SYDVKM. The CDR3 loop spans 12 amino acids. V lost 2 bases and J 4 bases, leaving 4 bases between the germline ends. The CDR3 region is CASSLLADTQYF. CDR3 in DNA: TGTGCCAGCAGTTTACTTGCAGATACGCAGTATTTT.

This clonotype was recorded at least ten times. The chain links TRBV28 to TRBJ1-2; no reliable D call. Germline loops: CDR1 MDHEN, CDR2 SYDVKM. Trimming removed 7 bases at V and 0 bases at J, with 15 bases between. The CDR3 has 15 amino acids. The CDR3 nucleotides read TGTGCCAGCAATAGCCGGCCGGGCGCTAACTATGGCTACACCTTC. Translation gives CASNSRPGANYGYTF.

By share, this clonotype ranks as medium-sized (0.01 to 0.1%). The chain recombines TRBV24-1 with TRBJ2-1; 8 nucleotides match TRBD1. The germline V gene has CDR1 KGHDR and CDR2 SFDVKD. Trimming at V came to 1 base and at J to 2 bases, leaving 3 bases not matched to a gene. The CDR3 runs 16 residues. The CDR3 reads CATSDLAGGTYNEQFF. The CDR3 nucleotides read TGTGCCACCAGTGATTTAGCAGGGGGCACCTACAATGAGCAGTTCTTC.

This clonotype was counted ten times or more. The chain is built from TRBV10-3 and TRBJ2-7, with TRBD1 matching over 10 bases. V was clipped by 7 bases and J by 0 bases; unmatched bases: 6. CDR1 is ENHRY and CDR2 is SYGVKD in the germline V gene. CDR3 length: 15 residues. The CDR3 reads CAITRTGGSSYEQYF. DNA for the CDR3: TGTGCCATCACTAGGACAGGGGGAAGCTCCTACGAGCAGTACTTC.

V gene TRBV18 combines with J gene TRBJ1-1, with D possibly being TRBD1 (6 bases). V was clipped by 5 bases and J by 3 bases, with 16 bases between them. Germline CDR1 KGHSH, CDR2 LQKENI. The CDR3 covers 15 residues. CDR3: CASSDIQGYDTEAFF. The CDR3 nucleotides are TGTGCCAGCTCAGATATACAGGGATACGACACTGAAGCTTTCTTT.